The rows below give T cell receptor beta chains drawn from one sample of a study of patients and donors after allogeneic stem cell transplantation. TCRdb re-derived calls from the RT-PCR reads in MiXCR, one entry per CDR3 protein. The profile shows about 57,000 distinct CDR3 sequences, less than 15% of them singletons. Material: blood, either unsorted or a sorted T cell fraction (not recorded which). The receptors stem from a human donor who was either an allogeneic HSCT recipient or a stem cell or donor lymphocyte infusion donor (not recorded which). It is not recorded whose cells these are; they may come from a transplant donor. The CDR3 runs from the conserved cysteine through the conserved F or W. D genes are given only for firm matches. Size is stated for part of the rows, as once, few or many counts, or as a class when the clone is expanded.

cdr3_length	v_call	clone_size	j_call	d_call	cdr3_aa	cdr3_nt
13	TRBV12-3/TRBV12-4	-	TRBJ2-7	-	CASSLDRNYEQYF	TGTGCCAGCAGTTTGGACAGAAACTACGAGCAGTACTTC
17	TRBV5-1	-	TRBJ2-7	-	CASSYTSGTAGSYEQYF	TGCGCCAGCAGCTATACATCCGGGACAGCGGGCTCCTACGAGCAGTACTTC
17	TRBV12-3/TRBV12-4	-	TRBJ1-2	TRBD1	CASSLSTGARANYGYTF	TGTGCCAGCAGTTTAAGTACAGGGGCGAGAGCTAACTATGGCTACACCTTC
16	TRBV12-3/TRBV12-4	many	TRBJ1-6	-	CASSGREGIYNSPLHF	TGTGCCAGCAGCGGGCGGGAGGGTATCTATAATTCACCCCTCCACTTT
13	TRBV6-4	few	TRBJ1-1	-	CASSRLLNTEAFF	TGTGCCAGCAGTCGACTTCTGAACACTGAAGCTTTCTTT
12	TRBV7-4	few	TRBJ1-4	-	CAPGPFKEKLFF	TGTGCCCCGGGACCCTTTAAGGAAAAACTGTTTTTT
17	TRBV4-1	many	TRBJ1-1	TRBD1	CASSHGTTGVMNTEAFF	TGCGCCAGCAGCCACGGTACGACAGGGGTCATGAACACTGAAGCTTTCTTT
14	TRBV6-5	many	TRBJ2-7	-	CASSYSIGGLEQYF	TGTGCCAGCAGTTACTCGATTGGGGGACTCGAGCAGTACTTC
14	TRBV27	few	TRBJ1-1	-	CASSLGLPNTEAFF	TGTGCCAGCAGTTTGGGACTTCCGAACACTGAAGCTTTCTTT
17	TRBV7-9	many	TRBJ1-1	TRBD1	CASSLPGNPGQHTEAFF	TGTGCCAGCAGCTTACCCGGGAATCCGGGACAGCACACTGAAGCTTTCTTT
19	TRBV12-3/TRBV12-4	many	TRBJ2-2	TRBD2	CASSTLGLAGGPVSGELFF	TGTGCCAGCAGCACCCTGGGACTAGCGGGAGGGCCGGTGAGCGGGGAGCTGTTTTTT
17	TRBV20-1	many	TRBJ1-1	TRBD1	CSARPSDRARMNTEAFF	TGCAGTGCTAGACCCTCGGACAGGGCGAGAATGAACACTGAAGCTTTCTTT
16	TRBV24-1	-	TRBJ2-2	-	CATSDAGIGNTGELFF	TGTGCCACCAGTGATGCGGGAATAGGGAACACCGGGGAGCTGTTTTTT
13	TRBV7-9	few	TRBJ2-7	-	CASSSDRTYEQYF	TGTGCCAGCAGCTCTGACAGGACCTACGAGCAGTACTTC
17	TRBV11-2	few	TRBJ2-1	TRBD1	CASSPNLFGTGVNEQFF	TGTGCCAGCAGCCCTAACCTCTTCGGGACAGGGGTAAATGAGCAGTTCTTC
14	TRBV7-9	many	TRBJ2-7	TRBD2	CASSLGGTTYEQYF	TGTGCCAGCAGCTTAGGCGGGACTACCTATGAGCAGTACTTC
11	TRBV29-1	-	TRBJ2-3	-	CSSDYTDTQYF	TGCAGCTCAGATTACACAGATACGCAGTATTTT
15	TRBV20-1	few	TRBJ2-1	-	CSARLPSSSYNEQFF	TGCAGTGCTAGATTGCCGTCTAGCTCCTACAATGAGCAGTTCTTC
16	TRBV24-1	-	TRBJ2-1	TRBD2	CATSDRRLAEYNEQFF	TGTGCCACCAGTGACCGTAGACTAGCAGAGTACAATGAGCAGTTCTTC
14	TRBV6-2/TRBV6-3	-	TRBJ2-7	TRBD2	CASRRNPLAGEQYF	TGTGCCAGCAGGAGAAATCCCCTAGCGGGCGAGCAGTACTTC
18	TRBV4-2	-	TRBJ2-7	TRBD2	CASSHTTSGLDIYYEQYF	TGTGCCAGCAGCCACACGACTAGCGGGCTAGACATTTACTACGAGCAGTACTTC
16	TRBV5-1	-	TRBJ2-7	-	CASSLSDTGYGYEQYF	TGCGCCAGCAGCCTCTCGGACACAGGGTACGGGTACGAGCAGTACTTC
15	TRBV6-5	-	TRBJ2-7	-	CASSSGVSVSYEQYF	TGTGCCAGCAGTTCGGGGGTTAGCGTCTCCTACGAGCAGTACTTC
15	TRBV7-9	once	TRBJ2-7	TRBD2	CASTGTSGQSYEQYF	TGTGCCAGCACCGGGACTAGCGGGCAGTCCTACGAGCAGTACTTC
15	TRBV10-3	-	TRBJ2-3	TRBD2	CAIGTSGTGTDTQYF	TGTGCCATAGGGACTAGCGGGACTGGCACAGATACGCAGTATTTT
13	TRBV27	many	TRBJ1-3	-	CASMGSSGNTIYF	TGTGCCAGCATGGGTAGCTCTGGAAACACCATATATTTT
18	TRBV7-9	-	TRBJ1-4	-	CASSEPGHINATNEKLFF	TGTGCCAGCAGCGAGCCGGGACACATTAATGCAACTAATGAAAAACTGTTTTTT